Listed here is a single TCR beta chain. Its antigen is undetermined. Vbeta (60) and Jbeta (13) primers were used in the PCR. This table comes from immunoSEQ multiplex PCR, and its TCRdb copy is limited to in-frame clones, with some not included. The repertoire has around 120,000 clones, about 80% of them found once; the top ten carry 2.6%. The V and J ends lost 4 bases and 3 bases, in that order; junction bases with no gene match: 13. This CDR3 comprises 16 residues. Germline V gene sequence: CDR1 SGHRS, CDR2 YFSETQ. The data were obtained in a study of cytomegalovirus exposure and HLA in healthy donors. Overall study results and limits: In a later analysis, specific HLA alleles were associated with 15,000 or so TCR beta sequences at a 0.05 false discovery rate. The study had only CMV serostatus as immune exposure information.

The genes are TRBV5-1 and TRBJ2-7; the match to TRBD1 covers 7 bases. The sample consisted of PBMCs. The sequence was obtained from a man aged 50-59 years in good health and CMV-seropositive. The DNA of the CDR3 is TGCGCCAGCAGCCCCGGGACAGTCGCCTGGGGCTACGAGCAGTACTTC. It specifies CASSPGTVAWGYEQYF.